One and the same sample provided the 25 T cell receptor beta chains below, sequenced in a study of blood T cell repertoires in COVID-19. Repertoires were generated with immunoSEQ multiplex PCR, while TCRdb's copy carries only in-frame clones and drops some. The table includes 210,000 or so clones, over 75% detected once. Sequenced: peripheral blood. The source of these receptors is a woman aged 40-49 years with acute or convalescent COVID-19.

This chain connects TRBV5-1 to TRBJ1-1; 7 bases line up with TRBD1. The CDR3 has 14 amino acids. CDR1 SGHRS and CDR2 YFSETQ come from the germline V gene. V was clipped by 3 bases and J by 8 bases; unmatched bases: 10. Here the CDR3 DNA reads TGCGCCAGCAGCTGGTCCGGTCGGGACAGAGAAGCTTTCTTT. Its translation is CASSWSGRDREAFF.

The chain recombines TRBV11-3 with TRBJ1-1; D unclear. The V end lost 8 bases, the J end lost 5 bases, and 15 bases lay between the germline ends. Germline V gene sequence: CDR1 SGHNT, CDR2 YENEEA. The length of the CDR3 is 13 residues. The CDR3 reads CASPGETGTEAFF. The CDR3 DNA is TGTGCCAGCCCCGGGGAAACTGGGACTGAAGCTTTCTTT.

The V and J genes are TRBV12-3 or TRBV12-4 and TRBJ2-2; D not resolved. The V end was cut by 2 bases, the J end by 3 bases, with 4 bases between. This CDR3 has 13 amino acids. CDR3: CASSLRDTGELFF. Here the CDR3 DNA reads TGTGCCAGCAGTTTAAGAGACACCGGGGAGCTGTTTTTT.

The rearrangement uses TRBV11-2 and TRBJ1-2, with 9 bases aligning to TRBD1. V dropped 6 bases and J dropped 8; count of bases not matched to a gene: 4. The germline gives CDR1 SGHAT, CDR2 FQNNGV. This CDR3 contains 12 residues. CDR3 amino acids: CASRQGARGYTF. The CDR3 coding sequence is TGTGCCAGCAGACAGGGGGCCCGGGGCTACACCTTC.

This clone was counted a single time. CDR3 amino acids: CASSYTIAGRNTDTQYF. Here the CDR3 DNA reads TGTGCCAGCAGCTACACTATAGCGGGAAGAAACACAGATACGCAGTATTTT. The J gene is TRBJ2-3, the V gene TRBV5-5; 8 nucleotides align to TRBD2. This CDR3 has 17 amino acids. V dropped 3 bases and J dropped 2; count of bases not matched to a gene: 11. CDR1 and CDR2 from the germline V gene are SGHKS and YYEKEE (reference sequence).

In this sample, this clone turned up a few times. This chain joins TRBV3-1 (or the pseudogene TRBV3-2) and TRBJ2-5; maybe TRBD2 (6 bases). The CDR3 extends over 17 amino acids. Germline assignment: CDR1 LGHDT and CDR2 YNNKEL (reference sequence). V lost 0 bases and J lost 7, with 21 bases in between. This CDR3 is CASSQEAQRAFFSTQYF. CDR3 nucleotide sequence: TGTGCCAGCAGCCAAGAGGCCCAGCGGGCGTTTTTTTCGACCCAGTACTTC.

The CDR3 region is CASSPRVRHSLGTEAFF. The CDR3 coding sequence is TGTGCCAGCAGTCCTCGGGTTAGGCATTCCCTTGGGACTGAAGCTTTCTTT. The chain combines TRBV6-6 with TRBJ1-1; no firm D call. Trimming cost V 5 bases and J 5 bases, with 24 bases left between them. The CDR3 has 17 residues. The V gene's germline CDR1 is MNHNY and CDR2 SVGAGI (reference sequence).

V and J are TRBV9 and TRBJ1-3; D ambiguous. Trimming left V 9 bases short and J 1 base short, with 14 bases between. The germline V gene encodes CDR1 SGDLS and CDR2 YYNGEE. The CDR3 totals 14 residues. This CDR3 is CATSPFSSGNTIYF. CDR3 nucleotide sequence: TGTGCCACAAGCCCTTTCTCGTCTGGAAACACCATATATTTT.

The chain combines TRBV7-3 with TRBJ2-7; TRBD2 agrees at 11 bases. The V gene end was trimmed by 2 bases and the J gene end by 5 bases; junction bases not matched to a gene: 8. Germline V gene data show CDR1 as SGHTA and CDR2 as FQGTGA. This CDR3 contains 16 residues. This CDR3 reads CASSLYLAGGLNEQYV. The CDR3 DNA follows: TGTGCCAGCAGCTTATACCTAGCGGGGGGTTTAAACGAGCAGTACGTC.

The rearrangement uses TRBV19 and TRBJ1-2, with TRBD1 matching over 7 bases. CDR3 size: 14 residues. The V gene's germline CDR1 is LNHDA and CDR2 SQIVND (reference sequence). The V and J ends lost 6 bases and 6 bases, in that order; junction bases with no gene match: 10. CDR3 residues: CASSRVQGRDGYTF. CDR3 coding DNA: TGTGCCAGTAGCCGAGTACAGGGGCGAGATGGCTACACCTTC.

The chain links TRBV30 to TRBJ1-1; possibly TRBD1 for D (5 bases). CDR3 length: 14 amino acids. Germline-derived CDR1 and CDR2 are GTSNPN and SVGIG (reference sequence). The V and J ends lost 0 bases and 7 bases respectively, with 15 bases between them. The CDR3, as DNA: TGTGCCTGGAGTGTGGGGCAGGGCTATGATGAAGCTTTCTTT. It codes for CAWSVGQGYDEAFF.

This chain joins TRBV5-1 and TRBJ2-5; the D is unclear. V lost 0 bases and J lost 2, with 2 bases in between. Germline CDR1 and CDR2: SGHRS and YFSETQ. CDR3 length: 12 residues. The CDR3 region is CASSLAQETQYF. For the CDR3, the DNA is TGCGCCAGCAGCTTGGCACAAGAGACCCAGTACTTC.

This clone showed up just a few times. The V call is TRBV7-2, the J call TRBJ1-1; 7 nucleotides agree with TRBD1. Trimming cost V 2 bases and J 1 base; bases outside gene matches: 4. Germline V gene lookup returns CDR1 SGHTA and CDR2 FQGNSA. The CDR3 has 15 residues. CDR3 sequence reads: CASSLLGQQNTEAFF. CDR3 nucleotides: TGTGCCAGCAGCTTACTGGGACAGCAGAACACTGAAGCTTTCTTT.

V usage is TRBV5-1 and J usage is TRBJ1-1; D call uncertain. The CDR3 spans 12 residues. V was cut by 5 bases and J by 0 bases, with 5 bases left in between. Germline values: CDR1 SGHRS, CDR2 YFSETQ. CDR3 sequence (DNA): TGCGCCAGCAGTCGGGTGAACACTGAAGCTTTCTTT. This codes for CASSRVNTEAFF.

This clone was detected only once. The chain joins TRBV9 to TRBJ1-6; TRBD1 matches at 11 bases. Germline V gene sequence: CDR1 SGDLS, CDR2 YYNGEE. V shed 3 bases and J 5 bases; nucleotides not matched to a gene: 4. CDR3 size: 16 residues. CDR3: CASSARDRGNNSPLHF. CDR3 sequence (DNA): TGTGCCAGCAGCGCCCGGGACAGGGGGAATAATTCACCCCTCCACTTT.

V usage is TRBV10-2 and J usage is TRBJ1-1, with TRBD1 identical over 12 bases. V lost 2 bases to trimming and J lost 6 bases; unmatched junction nucleotides: 4. Germline V lookup: CDR1 WSHSY, CDR2 SAAADI. CDR3 length: 15 residues. The CDR3 DNA reads as TGCGCCAGCAGTGAGCCGGGACAGGGGGCTCCTGAAGCTTTCTTT. This encodes CASSEPGQGAPEAFF.

The CDR3 DNA reads TGTGCCAGTAACCTGTATAGGAACACTGAAGCTTTCTTT. Its translation is CASNLYRNTEAFF. The V call is TRBV19, the J call TRBJ1-1; D is unclear. V gave up 7 bases and J gave up 1 base, with 10 bases separating them. Germline V gene sequence: CDR1 LNHDA, CDR2 SQIVND (reference sequence). The CDR3 contains 13 residues.

The rearrangement joins TRBV10-3 to TRBJ1-3; 7 nucleotides match TRBD1. V was pared by 10 bases and J by 2 bases, with 8 bases of the junction left unmatched. Germline CDR1 reads ENHRY; CDR2 reads SYGVKD. CDR3 size: 14 residues. This CDR3 is CATAWDSTGNTIYF. CDR3 DNA sequence: TGTGCCACTGCTTGGGACAGCACTGGAAACACCATATATTTT.

This clone has more than one count but fewer than ten. The rearrangement links TRBV5-6 to TRBJ2-1; TRBD2 matches 8 bases. The trim removed 4 bases at V and 7 bases at J, leaving 1 base unmatched. Germline CDR1 reads SGHDT; CDR2 reads YYEEEE. The CDR3 spans 12 residues. CDR3 sequence: CASSPGGNEQFF. The CDR3 DNA reads TGTGCCAGCAGCCCGGGGGGGAATGAGCAGTTCTTC.

This chain joins TRBV5-1 and TRBJ1-4; 9 bases map to TRBD1. The CDR3 is made up of 14 amino acids. Trimming removed 7 bases from V and 5 bases from J; junction bases left unmatched: 6. The germline gives CDR1 SGHRS, CDR2 YFSETQ. The CDR3 sequence is CASHTGTGNEKLFF. CDR3 sequence (DNA): TGCGCCAGCCATACCGGGACAGGGAATGAAAAACTGTTTTTT.

The V and J genes are TRBV9 and TRBJ1-2, with TRBD1 identical over 7 bases. There are 16 residues in the CDR3. Trimming cost V 4 bases and J 0 bases; bases outside gene matches: 9. Germline V gene sequence: CDR1 SGDLS, CDR2 YYNGEE. The CDR3 region has the DNA TGTGCCAGCAGCCCAGGACAGGACTTCTCTAACTATGGCTACACCTTC. As protein: CASSPGQDFSNYGYTF.

This rearrangement joins TRBV30 to TRBJ1-2; perhaps TRBD1 as D (6 bases). The CDR3 is made up of 12 amino acids. Germline CDR1 GTSNPN, CDR2 SVGIG (reference sequence). V was cut by 3 bases and J by 14 bases, with 19 bases left in between. The CDR3: CAWSRGVQGLTF. In DNA form, the CDR3 reads TGTGCCTGGAGCCGTGGCGTACAGGGATTGACCTTC.

The chain carries TRBV5-6 and TRBJ2-5; TRBD1 matches at 8 bases. Germline loops: CDR1 SGHDT, CDR2 YYEEEE. This CDR3 comprises 13 residues. The V segment lost 2 bases and the J segment 4 bases; nucleotides outside the gene matches: 1. The CDR3 loop is CASSLGQGETQYF. The CDR3 DNA follows: TGTGCCAGCAGCTTAGGACAGGGAGAGACCCAGTACTTC.

V is TRBV19 and J is TRBJ2-5; D is unresolved. CDR3 length equals 14 residues. Between the trimmed V and J ends, which lost 1 base and 2 bases, there was a span of 8 bases. Germline V gene data show CDR1 as LNHDA and CDR2 as SQIVND (reference sequence). CDR3 amino acids: CASSIVAEQETQYF. DNA for the CDR3: TGTGCCAGTAGTATAGTGGCGGAGCAAGAGACCCAGTACTTC.

The J gene is TRBJ1-5, the V gene TRBV19; TRBD1 matches 8 bases. Trimming at V came to 5 bases and at J to 4 bases, leaving 7 bases not matched to a gene. There are 15 residues in the CDR3. The germline gives CDR1 LNHDA, CDR2 SQIVND (reference sequence). The CDR3 DNA sequence: TGTGCCAGTAGTGTCGGGACAGGCCTTAATCAGCCCCAGCATTTT. Protein sequence: CASSVGTGLNQPQHF.